Listed below are T cell receptor beta chains from one sample, sequenced in a study of response to subunit inactivated influenza vaccine. TCRdb analysed the RT-PCR reads with MiXCR anew, one entry per CDR3 protein. The data hold around 760,000 distinct CDR3 sequences, with approximately 13% observed a single time. Specimen: PBMCs from blood, collected 14 days before vaccination. The receptors shown here come from a man aged 50 or older who received an inactivated influenza vaccine. The CDR3 runs from the conserved cysteine through the conserved F or W. D genes are given only for firm matches. A row's size may be missing; if present it is once, few, many or a size class.

abundance	v_gene	j_gene	d_gene	CDR3aa	CDR3nt
-	TRBV18	TRBJ2-7	-	CASSPHRDDEQYF	TGTGCCAGCTCACCACACAGGGACGACGAGCAGTACTTC
-	TRBV29-1	TRBJ1-5	-	CSVKGGDQPQHF	TGCAGCGTTAAGGGTGGGGATCAGCCCCAGCATTTT
many	TRBV6-5	TRBJ1-5	-	CASSYSGRNLYSNQPQHF	TGTGCCAGCAGTTACTCGGGCAGAAACCTATATAGCAATCAGCCCCAGCATTTT
-	TRBV7-6	TRBJ1-1	-	CASSKGRNTEAFF	TGTGCCAGCAGCAAGGGACGGAACACTGAAGCTTTCTTT
few	TRBV18	TRBJ2-2	-	CASSPIRGGNTGELFF	TGTGCCAGCTCACCAATCCGAGGCGGCAACACCGGGGAGCTGTTTTTT
-	TRBV6-1	TRBJ2-7	TRBD1	CASSLSPGGTVYEQYF	TGTGCCAGCAGCCTGAGCCCAGGGGGCACAGTCTACGAGCAGTACTTC
-	TRBV20-1	TRBJ1-4	-	CSASPQTATNEKLFF	TGCAGTGCTAGTCCCCAGACAGCGACTAATGAAAAACTGTTTTTT
-	TRBV20-1	TRBJ1-5	-	CSAGEHQPQHF	TGCAGTGCCGGAGAGCATCAGCCCCAGCATTTT
few	TRBV28	TRBJ2-5	-	CASSGAQETQYF	TGTGCCAGCAGTGGGGCACAAGAGACCCAGTACTTC
-	TRBV29-1	TRBJ1-1	-	CSATNTEAFF	TGCAGCGCGACCAACACTGAAGCTTTCTTT
few	TRBV10-3	TRBJ2-7	TRBD1	CAIGRQGIRDEQYF	TGTGCCATCGGGAGACAGGGGATTAGAGACGAGCAGTACTTC
few	TRBV10-3	TRBJ2-3	TRBD2	CAISGFLRGAQSTDTQYF	TGTGCCATCAGCGGCTTCTTGCGGGGGGCCCAGAGCACAGATACGCAGTATTTT
few	TRBV7-2	TRBJ2-5	-	CASSLVAGTQETQYF	TGTGCCAGCAGCTTAGTCGCGGGGACTCAAGAGACCCAGTACTTC
-	TRBV6-2/TRBV6-3	TRBJ2-2	TRBD2	CASNVAGESTGELFF	TGTGCCAGCAATGTAGCGGGGGAAAGTACCGGGGAGCTGTTTTTT
-	TRBV5-6	TRBJ2-1	-	CASSLIGTAHYNEQFF	TGTGCCAGCAGCTTGATAGGGACGGCCCATTACAATGAGCAGTTCTTC
-	TRBV20-1	TRBJ2-1	TRBD1	CSAGQGRNEQFF	TGCAGTGCTGGACAGGGCAGGAATGAGCAGTTCTTC
few	TRBV12-3/TRBV12-4	TRBJ1-1	TRBD1	CASSRGGQGEAFF	TGTGCCAGCAGTCGGGGGGGACAGGGGGAAGCTTTCTTT
-	TRBV6-4	TRBJ2-1	TRBD2	CASSARGAPNEQFF	TGTGCCAGCAGCGCGCGGGGGGCGCCGAATGAGCAGTTCTTC
many	TRBV28	TRBJ2-4	TRBD1	CASRVRQGTAKNIQYF	TGTGCCAGCAGGGTTAGACAGGGGACAGCCAAAAACATTCAGTACTTC
few	TRBV6-1	TRBJ2-1	TRBD1	CASTRRQGNNNEQFF	TGTGCCAGCACTCGTAGACAGGGGAATAACAATGAGCAGTTCTTC
-	TRBV28	TRBJ2-1	-	CASSPPSGPAYNEQFF	TGTGCCAGCAGCCCACCCAGCGGGCCAGCCTACAATGAGCAGTTCTTC
-	TRBV4-1	TRBJ2-7	TRBD1	CASSQDPGTGAYEQYF	TGCGCCAGCAGCCAAGACCCCGGGACAGGTGCCTACGAGCAGTACTTC
-	TRBV9	TRBJ2-1	TRBD2	CASSPSGLASSYNEQFF	TGTGCCAGCAGTCCGTCGGGACTAGCGTCATCCTACAATGAGCAGTTCTTC
few	TRBV5-1	TRBJ2-5	-	CASSRDGNQETQYF	TGCGCCAGCAGCAGGGACGGAAACCAAGAGACCCAGTACTTC
-	TRBV6-2/TRBV6-3	TRBJ2-7	-	CASSYSDGPYEQYF	TGTGCCAGCAGTTACTCGGACGGGCCCTACGAGCAGTACTTC
-	TRBV4-2	TRBJ2-1	TRBD2	CASSQESSGYYNEQFF	TGTGCCAGCAGCCAAGAATCTAGCGGCTATTACAATGAGCAGTTCTTC
few	TRBV20-1	TRBJ2-3	-	CSARGLARPTDTQYF	TGCAGTGCTAGAGGTCTCGCTAGACCCACAGATACGCAGTATTTT
few	TRBV6-1	TRBJ2-3	-	CASTGAGRDTQYF	TGTGCCAGCACCGGGGCAGGGCGGGATACGCAGTATTTT
-	TRBV11-2	TRBJ2-3	-	CASSLYRGSTDTQYF	TGTGCCAGCAGCTTGTATCGGGGGAGCACAGATACGCAGTATTTT
many	TRBV5-1	TRBJ2-7	-	CASSLDYAYEQYF	TGCGCCAGCAGCCTGGACTACGCCTACGAGCAGTACTTC
few	TRBV7-2	TRBJ2-3	-	CASSLVGIKTDTQYF	TGTGCCAGCAGCTTAGTAGGCATAAAAACAGATACGCAGTATTTT
-	TRBV24-1	TRBJ2-1	TRBD1	CATSEQGYHNEQFF	TGTGCCACCAGTGAACAGGGGTACCACAATGAGCAGTTCTTC
few	TRBV11-2	TRBJ2-5	-	CASSPQGLLETQYF	TGTGCCAGCAGTCCCCAGGGCCTGCTAGAGACCCAGTACTTC
-	TRBV12-3/TRBV12-4	TRBJ1-5	-	CASSAGSFEPQHF	TGTGCCAGCAGTGCGGGCTCGTTTGAACCCCAGCATTTT
few	TRBV11-2	TRBJ2-1	TRBD2	CASSLVRTSGGVEQFF	TGTGCCAGCAGCTTAGTGCGGACTAGCGGGGGGGTTGAGCAGTTCTTC
many	TRBV6-5	TRBJ1-1	-	CASSFAEPNTEAFF	TGTGCCAGCAGTTTTGCGGAACCGAACACTGAAGCTTTCTTT
-	TRBV2	TRBJ2-3	TRBD2	CASSDLLAGGPETF	TGTGCCAGCAGTGATCTGCTAGCGGGGGGCCCCGAAACTTTT
many	TRBV28	TRBJ2-5	TRBD1	CASSSRDRAGETQYF	TGTGCCAGCAGTTCCCGCGACAGGGCAGGGGAGACCCAGTACTTC
-	TRBV6-1	TRBJ1-2	-	CASRTPRGNYGYTF	TGTGCCAGCAGAACCCCCAGGGGAAACTATGGCTACACCTTC
few	TRBV7-9	TRBJ1-1	TRBD1	CASSPGQSLNTEAFF	TGTGCCAGCAGCCCGGGACAGAGTCTGAACACTGAAGCTTTCTTT
-	TRBV28	TRBJ1-6	TRBD1	CATRTGGSSPLHF	TGTGCCACCCGGACAGGAGGGAGTTCACCCCTCCACTTT
few	TRBV25-1	TRBJ2-7	TRBD2	CASRKAGGLYEQYF	TGTGCCAGCAGGAAAGCGGGGGGGCTCTACGAGCAGTACTTC
-	TRBV3-1	TRBJ2-1	TRBD1	CASTKDIGDRAYNEQFF	TGTGCCAGCACCAAAGATATTGGGGACAGGGCCTACAATGAGCAGTTCTTC
few	TRBV7-2	TRBJ1-4	TRBD1	CASSQGQREKLFF	TGTGCCAGCAGCCAGGGACAGAGAGAAAAACTGTTTTTT
-	TRBV4-2	TRBJ2-7	-	CASSQALTGSYEQYF	TGTGCCAGCAGCCAGGCGCTGACAGGTTCCTACGAGCAGTACTTC
-	TRBV5-1	TRBJ2-3	-	CASSFSPPAGFLTDTQYF	TGCGCCAGCAGCTTCTCCCCCCCTGCTGGCTTCCTCACAGATACGCAGTATTTT
few	TRBV4-3	TRBJ2-7	TRBD1	CASSQGTGDWGEQYF	TGCGCCAGCAGCCAAGGGACAGGGGATTGGGGCGAGCAGTACTTC
few	TRBV4-3	TRBJ2-7	-	CASSQDTSTYEQYF	TGCGCCAGCAGCCAAGATACGTCCACCTACGAGCAGTACTTC
few	TRBV10-3	TRBJ2-3	TRBD1	CAIRAQGASDTQYF	TGTGCCATCCGGGCGCAGGGGGCGTCAGATACGCAGTATTTT
few	TRBV5-1	TRBJ2-7	-	CASSLRPPAYEQYF	TGCGCCAGCAGCTTGCGACCTCCGGCCTACGAGCAGTACTTC